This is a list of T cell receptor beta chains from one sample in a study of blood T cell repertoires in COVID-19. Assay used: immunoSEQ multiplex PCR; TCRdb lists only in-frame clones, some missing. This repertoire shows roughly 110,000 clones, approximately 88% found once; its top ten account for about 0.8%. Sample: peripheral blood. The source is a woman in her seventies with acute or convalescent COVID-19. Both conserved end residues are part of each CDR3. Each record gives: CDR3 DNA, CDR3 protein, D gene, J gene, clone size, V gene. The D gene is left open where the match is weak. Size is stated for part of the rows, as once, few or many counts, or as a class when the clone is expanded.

CDR3nt: TGTGCCAGCAGCGCTACCGCGGTGGGTGGCTACACCTTC; CDR3aa: CASSATAVGGYTF; d_gene: NA; j_gene: TRBJ1-2; abundance: NA; v_gene: TRBV11-2
CDR3nt: TGTGCCAGTAGTCTGGGGGGAGCGGTTGCCGAGCAGTACTTC; CDR3aa: CASSLGGAVAEQYF; d_gene: NA; j_gene: TRBJ2-7; abundance: NA; v_gene: TRBV19
CDR3nt: TGCGCCAGCAGCCCCCACGGGGGGGGTGGAGAGCAGTACTTC; CDR3aa: CASSPHGGGGEQYF; d_gene: TRBD2; j_gene: TRBJ2-7; abundance: NA; v_gene: TRBV5-1
CDR3nt: TGTGCCAGCAGCCCTGACAGCTTCTCCTACGAGCAGTACTTC; CDR3aa: CASSPDSFSYEQYF; d_gene: NA; j_gene: TRBJ2-7; abundance: NA; v_gene: TRBV5-4
CDR3nt: TGTGCCAGCAGTCTTAACAGGTATAGCAATCAGCCCCAGCATTTT; CDR3aa: CASSLNRYSNQPQHF; d_gene: NA; j_gene: TRBJ1-5; abundance: once; v_gene: TRBV2
CDR3nt: TGTGCCAGCTCAGGGACTAGCGGCAATGAGCAGTTCTTC; CDR3aa: CASSGTSGNEQFF; d_gene: TRBD2; j_gene: TRBJ2-1; abundance: once; v_gene: TRBV18
CDR3nt: TGCGCCAGCGGGTGGGCAGGGGGCTCCTACGAGCAGTACTTC; CDR3aa: CASGWAGGSYEQYF; d_gene: TRBD1; j_gene: TRBJ2-7; abundance: NA; v_gene: TRBV5-1
CDR3nt: TGTGCCAGCAGTGAAATCGACAGCCTGAACACTGAAGCTTTCTTT; CDR3aa: CASSEIDSLNTEAFF; d_gene: NA; j_gene: TRBJ1-1; abundance: NA; v_gene: TRBV6-1
CDR3nt: TGTGCCAGCAGCTTAACATCGCTCTATGGCTACACCTTC; CDR3aa: CASSLTSLYGYTF; d_gene: NA; j_gene: TRBJ1-2; abundance: NA; v_gene: TRBV13
CDR3nt: TGTGCCAGCAGTGTCACAGGGGGCGGGGGCTACACCTTC; CDR3aa: CASSVTGGGGYTF; d_gene: TRBD1; j_gene: TRBJ1-2; abundance: few; v_gene: TRBV25-1
CDR3nt: TGTGCCAGCTTTCCAGGGGGAATGAACACTGAAGCTTTCTTT; CDR3aa: CASFPGGMNTEAFF; d_gene: TRBD1; j_gene: TRBJ1-1; abundance: NA; v_gene: TRBV6-5
CDR3nt: TGTGCCTGCTCGGCGGCGGGACTCCACTACGAGCAGTACTTC; CDR3aa: CACSAAGLHYEQYF; d_gene: NA; j_gene: TRBJ2-7; abundance: few; v_gene: TRBV6-5
CDR3nt: TGTGCCAGCAGCCGCACTAGCGGGAGCGGATGGGAGCAGTTCTTC; CDR3aa: CASSRTSGSGWEQFF; d_gene: TRBD2; j_gene: TRBJ2-1; abundance: NA; v_gene: TRBV6-2/TRBV6-3
CDR3nt: TGTGCCAGCAGTTATCTGGGACAGTCAGCTAACTATGGCTACACCTTC; CDR3aa: CASSYLGQSANYGYTF; d_gene: TRBD1; j_gene: TRBJ1-2; abundance: NA; v_gene: TRBV6-6
CDR3nt: TGCGCCAGCAGCCACCTCGGAATTAGCGGGGAGGTGGATACGCAGTATTTT; CDR3aa: CASSHLGISGEVDTQYF; d_gene: TRBD2; j_gene: TRBJ2-3; abundance: NA; v_gene: TRBV4-1
CDR3nt: TGCGCCAGCAAAGAGGGGGAGAACACTGAAGCTTTCTTT; CDR3aa: CASKEGENTEAFF; d_gene: NA; j_gene: TRBJ1-1; abundance: NA; v_gene: TRBV5-1
CDR3nt: TGTGCCAGCAGCAGAGGGGACAGGGGCCAAGAGACCCAGTACTTC; CDR3aa: CASSRGDRGQETQYF; d_gene: TRBD1; j_gene: TRBJ2-5; abundance: NA; v_gene: TRBV11-2
CDR3nt: TGTGCCAGCAGTAGGGACCGGACAGGGGGAACTGAAGCTTTCTTT; CDR3aa: CASSRDRTGGTEAFF; d_gene: TRBD1; j_gene: TRBJ1-1; abundance: NA; v_gene: TRBV6-5
CDR3nt: TGCGCCACCGGACTTAGCGGGAGCTCCTACAATGAGCAGTTCTTC; CDR3aa: CATGLSGSSYNEQFF; d_gene: TRBD2; j_gene: TRBJ2-1; abundance: NA; v_gene: TRBV5-1
CDR3nt: TGCGCCAGCAGCCAAGGTAGCGGCGTTAATGAAAAACTGTTTTTT; CDR3aa: CASSQGSGVNEKLFF; d_gene: NA; j_gene: TRBJ1-4; abundance: few; v_gene: TRBV4-1
CDR3nt: TGTGCCAGCAGCTTACCGACAGACAATGAGCAGTTCTTC; CDR3aa: CASSLPTDNEQFF; d_gene: NA; j_gene: TRBJ2-1; abundance: NA; v_gene: TRBV7-2
CDR3nt: TGTGCCAGCAGCCAGGGGACAGGGGGGACTGGGGCCAACGTCCTGACTTTC; CDR3aa: CASSQGTGGTGANVLTF; d_gene: TRBD1; j_gene: TRBJ2-6; abundance: NA; v_gene: TRBV3-1/TRBV3-2
CDR3nt: TGTGCCAGCAGCCCGTCACAGGGGGCGCGGCCCCAGCATTTT; CDR3aa: CASSPSQGARPQHF; d_gene: TRBD1; j_gene: TRBJ1-5; abundance: NA; v_gene: TRBV7-2
CDR3nt: TGTGCCAGCAGTGTACAGGGGTGGTCGGCTGAAGCTTTCTTT; CDR3aa: CASSVQGWSAEAFF; d_gene: TRBD1; j_gene: TRBJ1-1; abundance: NA; v_gene: TRBV25-1
CDR3nt: TGTGCCAGTAGTACCCTTGACAGGGGGCCAGAGACCCAGTACTTC; CDR3aa: CASSTLDRGPETQYF; d_gene: TRBD1; j_gene: TRBJ2-5; abundance: once; v_gene: TRBV19
CDR3nt: TGTGCCAGCAGCGCAGACAGGGGGCGGACAAACATTCAGTACTTC; CDR3aa: CASSADRGRTNIQYF; d_gene: TRBD1; j_gene: TRBJ2-4; abundance: NA; v_gene: TRBV2
CDR3nt: TGTGCAAGTCGCTCTAGCGGGGGGGCCAGCAATGAGCAGTTCTTC; CDR3aa: CASRSSGGASNEQFF; d_gene: NA; j_gene: TRBJ2-1; abundance: few; v_gene: TRBV12-2
CDR3nt: TGCGCCAGCAGCTTGGGAGGGGGAACGACAGATACGCAGTATTTT; CDR3aa: CASSLGGGTTDTQYF; d_gene: NA; j_gene: TRBJ2-3; abundance: NA; v_gene: TRBV5-1
CDR3nt: TGTGCCAGCAGACAGAACAGGGGTTGGGGAAAACTGTTTTTT; CDR3aa: CASRQNRGWGKLFF; d_gene: TRBD1; j_gene: TRBJ1-4; abundance: NA; v_gene: TRBV28
CDR3nt: TGTGCCAGCAGCTTGGGAACAGGGGAGGTTGGCAATCAGCCCCAGCATTTT; CDR3aa: CASSLGTGEVGNQPQHF; d_gene: TRBD1; j_gene: TRBJ1-5; abundance: once; v_gene: TRBV5-8
CDR3nt: TGTGCCACCGCCTCCCACCTTGACAGGACGAACACCGGGGAGCTGTTTTTT; CDR3aa: CATASHLDRTNTGELFF; d_gene: NA; j_gene: TRBJ2-2; abundance: NA; v_gene: TRBV24-1
CDR3nt: TGTGCCAGCAGCGTAGAAGGGGTGTCAACTGAAGCTTTCTTT; CDR3aa: CASSVEGVSTEAFF; d_gene: NA; j_gene: TRBJ1-1; abundance: NA; v_gene: TRBV9
CDR3nt: TGTGCCAGCAGCAACGGTAATAGCGCGAACACCGGGGAGCTGTTTTTT; CDR3aa: CASSNGNSANTGELFF; d_gene: NA; j_gene: TRBJ2-2; abundance: NA; v_gene: TRBV5-6
CDR3nt: TGTGCCAGTACCCGCACGGGGGAGAATGAGCAGTTCTTC; CDR3aa: CASTRTGENEQFF; d_gene: NA; j_gene: TRBJ2-1; abundance: NA; v_gene: TRBV19
CDR3nt: TGTGCCAGCAGTGGGCAACAGGGTGCCTATAATTCACCCCTCCACTTT; CDR3aa: CASSGQQGAYNSPLHF; d_gene: NA; j_gene: TRBJ1-6; abundance: NA; v_gene: TRBV6-1
CDR3nt: TGTGCCAGCAGTTTAGGCGGGCTTAGCAATCAGCCCCAGCATTTT; CDR3aa: CASSLGGLSNQPQHF; d_gene: NA; j_gene: TRBJ1-5; abundance: NA; v_gene: TRBV28
CDR3nt: TGTGCCACCAGTGGGGACAGGGAAGCCAATGAGCAGTTCTTC; CDR3aa: CATSGDREANEQFF; d_gene: TRBD1; j_gene: TRBJ2-1; abundance: NA; v_gene: TRBV24-1
CDR3nt: TGTGCCAGCAGCTCCCCAAGACAGGGGGCTAATGAAAAACTGTTTTTT; CDR3aa: CASSSPRQGANEKLFF; d_gene: TRBD1; j_gene: TRBJ1-4; abundance: NA; v_gene: TRBV5-6
CDR3nt: TGTGCCAGCAGTTTTAGAGCGGGAGGAAGCGAGCAGTACTTC; CDR3aa: CASSFRAGGSEQYF; d_gene: TRBD2; j_gene: TRBJ2-7; abundance: NA; v_gene: TRBV27
CDR3nt: TGTGCCAGCAGGTCCCCCGGGGAGAACACTGAAGCTTTCTTT; CDR3aa: CASRSPGENTEAFF; d_gene: NA; j_gene: TRBJ1-1; abundance: NA; v_gene: TRBV6-6
CDR3nt: TGTGCCAGCAGTGAAAACCGACAGGGCCGCAATGAGCAGTTCTTC; CDR3aa: CASSENRQGRNEQFF; d_gene: TRBD1; j_gene: TRBJ2-1; abundance: NA; v_gene: TRBV2
CDR3nt: TGTGCCAGCAGCTGGGGGGTGAACACTGAAGCTTTCTTT; CDR3aa: CASSWGVNTEAFF; d_gene: NA; j_gene: TRBJ1-1; abundance: NA; v_gene: TRBV11-2
CDR3nt: TGCAGCGTTGGGGACAGCGCTGGAAACACCATATATTTT; CDR3aa: CSVGDSAGNTIYF; d_gene: TRBD1; j_gene: TRBJ1-3; abundance: NA; v_gene: TRBV29-1
CDR3nt: TGTGCCAGCAGCACGGCGGGAAGCTCCTACAATGAGCAGTTCTTC; CDR3aa: CASSTAGSSYNEQFF; d_gene: NA; j_gene: TRBJ2-1; abundance: NA; v_gene: TRBV14
CDR3nt: TGTGCCAGCAGCCGCCTTGCTCAGGGCTTCTACGAGCAGTACTTC; CDR3aa: CASSRLAQGFYEQYF; d_gene: NA; j_gene: TRBJ2-7; abundance: NA; v_gene: TRBV27
CDR3nt: TGTGCCTGGAGACGGACAGGGCCCACTGAAGCTTTCTTT; CDR3aa: CAWRRTGPTEAFF; d_gene: TRBD1; j_gene: TRBJ1-1; abundance: few; v_gene: TRBV30
CDR3nt: TGTGCCAGCAGGGGGGAGGCAGTCCGTACCGAGCAGTTCTTC; CDR3aa: CASRGEAVRTEQFF; d_gene: NA; j_gene: TRBJ2-1; abundance: NA; v_gene: TRBV6-5
CDR3nt: TGTGCCAGCAGTGAAGGGGGAGCAAAGTCGACCCAGCATTTT; CDR3aa: CASSEGGAKSTQHF; d_gene: NA; j_gene: TRBJ1-5; abundance: NA; v_gene: TRBV2
CDR3nt: TGTGCCACCAGGTTTACAGGGAGCAATCAGCCCCAGCATTTT; CDR3aa: CATRFTGSNQPQHF; d_gene: NA; j_gene: TRBJ1-5; abundance: NA; v_gene: TRBV19
CDR3nt: TGCGCCAGCAGCTTGAGTAGGGGCCAAGAGACCCAGTACTTC; CDR3aa: CASSLSRGQETQYF; d_gene: NA; j_gene: TRBJ2-5; abundance: NA; v_gene: TRBV5-1
CDR3nt: TGTGCCAGCAGCCAAGATTGGCTAGCGGACAATGAGCAGTTCTTC; CDR3aa: CASSQDWLADNEQFF; d_gene: TRBD2; j_gene: TRBJ2-1; abundance: NA; v_gene: TRBV3-1/TRBV3-2
CDR3nt: TGTGCCAGCAGCCCCGGGACAGGGGTCGGTTCCTACGAGCAGTACTTC; CDR3aa: CASSPGTGVGSYEQYF; d_gene: TRBD1; j_gene: TRBJ2-7; abundance: NA; v_gene: TRBV16
CDR3nt: TGTGCCAGCAGCCAAGGACCGGGGGGAAAGCAGTTCTTC; CDR3aa: CASSQGPGGKQFF; d_gene: TRBD2; j_gene: TRBJ2-1; abundance: NA; v_gene: TRBV4-2
CDR3nt: TGTGCTAGTGGTTTGGTGCCTAGCGGGAGGGATGAGCAGTTCTTC; CDR3aa: CASGLVPSGRDEQFF; d_gene: TRBD2; j_gene: TRBJ2-1; abundance: once; v_gene: TRBV12-5
CDR3nt: TGCGCCAGCACGACGGGGTCCGACAATGAGCAGTTCTTC; CDR3aa: CASTTGSDNEQFF; d_gene: NA; j_gene: TRBJ2-1; abundance: NA; v_gene: TRBV5-1
CDR3nt: TGCGCCAGCAGCTTGTACCCCGGGGGGGAAAGCAATCAGCCCCAGCATTTT; CDR3aa: CASSLYPGGESNQPQHF; d_gene: NA; j_gene: TRBJ1-5; abundance: NA; v_gene: TRBV5-1
CDR3nt: TGTGCCAGCAGCTTGGGGGGACAGGCGACAGCCTACGAGCAGTACTTC; CDR3aa: CASSLGGQATAYEQYF; d_gene: TRBD1; j_gene: TRBJ2-7; abundance: NA; v_gene: TRBV5-6
CDR3nt: TGTGCCAGCAGCTCTACAGGGGTGCCGTTCTTC; CDR3aa: CASSSTGVPFF; d_gene: TRBD1; j_gene: TRBJ2-1; abundance: NA; v_gene: TRBV7-2
CDR3nt: TGTGCCAGCAGTGAAGGGGTGACAGCTGGAAACACCATATATTTT; CDR3aa: CASSEGVTAGNTIYF; d_gene: NA; j_gene: TRBJ1-3; abundance: few; v_gene: TRBV6-1
CDR3nt: TGTGCCAGCAGCCAAGACCTAGCGGGGGGGCTGGAGCAGTTCTTC; CDR3aa: CASSQDLAGGLEQFF; d_gene: TRBD2; j_gene: TRBJ2-1; abundance: few; v_gene: TRBV3-1/TRBV3-2